The count of the clone carrying this TCR beta chain is one. Its specificity is unknown. This sample is part of a study of T-cell reconstitution after alpha-beta-depleted transplantation in children. Study-wide findings and caveats: Expanded graft clones numbering several hundred reportedly gave rise to alpha-beta T cells about two months after transplant. Recipient T cells and thymic progenitors that survived were the source of the high TCRbeta diversity seen at day 60 in some patients. The authors attributed T-cell counts and diversity one year after transplant mostly to newly produced T cells.

The TCRbeta library was prepared with unique molecular identifiers. One entry per CDR3 protein, called by TCRdb with MiXCR from the PCR reads. The sample consists of about a million distinct CDR3 sequences, less than 30% of them appearing once. The junction had 4 bases not matched to a gene; V was cut back by 4 bases and J by 2 bases. The CDR3 runs to 15 residues. Germline values: CDR1 SGHRS, CDR2 YFSETQ. Sequences were derived from PBMCs, mostly from graft donor cells, sampled 360 days after TCRalphabeta/CD19-depleted stem cell transplant. The chain carries TRBV5-1 and TRBJ2-3, with TRBD1 matching over 10 bases. This receptor was identified in a boy under three years old who had a stem cell transplant for SCID, so the T cells may come from the graft donor. CDR3 sequence: CASSMGQGSTDTQYF. Written as DNA, the CDR3 is TGCGCCAGCAGCATGGGACAGGGGTCCACAGATACGCAGTATTTT. Variable domain in full (rest from reference TRBV5-1 and TRBJ2-3): KAGVTQTPRYLIKTRGQQVTLSCSPISGHRSVSWYQQTPGQGLQFLFEYFSETQRNKGNFPGRFSGRQFSNSRSEMNVSTLELGDSALYLCASSMGQGSTDTQYFGPGTRLTVL.